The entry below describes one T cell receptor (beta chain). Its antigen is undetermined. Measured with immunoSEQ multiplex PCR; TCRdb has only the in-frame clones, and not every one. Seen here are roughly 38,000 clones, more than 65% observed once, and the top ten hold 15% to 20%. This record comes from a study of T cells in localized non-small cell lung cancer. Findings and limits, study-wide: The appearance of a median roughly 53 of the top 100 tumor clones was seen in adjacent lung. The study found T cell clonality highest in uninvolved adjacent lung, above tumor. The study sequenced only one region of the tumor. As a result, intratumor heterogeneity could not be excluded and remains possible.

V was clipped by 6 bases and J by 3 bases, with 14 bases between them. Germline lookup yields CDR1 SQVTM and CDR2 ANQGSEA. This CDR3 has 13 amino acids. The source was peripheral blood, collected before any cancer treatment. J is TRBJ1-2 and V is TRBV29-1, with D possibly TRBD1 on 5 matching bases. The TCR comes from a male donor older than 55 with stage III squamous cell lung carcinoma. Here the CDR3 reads CSVKQEGDYGYTF. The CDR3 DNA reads TGCAGCGTCAAACAGGAAGGGGACTATGGCTACACCTTC.